Presented here are 22 T cell receptor beta chains from one specimen sequenced in a study of siplizumab effects on memory and regulatory T cells. Some clones are missing from TCRdb's copy, which holds only in-frame ones; the method was immunoSEQ multiplex PCR. The top ten clones hold 15% of a sample with some 87,000 clones, just under 90% of them seen once. The sequenced sample consisted of CD4+ T cells sorted from blood. Receptors originate from a human donor in good health.

The chain links TRBV30 to TRBJ1-4, with D possibly being TRBD1 (5 bases). Trimming cost V 2 bases and J 8 bases, with 15 bases left between them. The germline V gene has CDR1 GTSNPN and CDR2 SVGIG (reference sequence). The CDR3 is 14 amino acids. In DNA form, the CDR3 reads TGTGCCTGGAGTAAGGACACGAGGTGGGAAAAACTGTTTTTT. Protein product: CAWSKDTRWEKLFF.

The CDR3 here is CASSPRQAPVSGANVLTF. CDR3 DNA: TGCGCCAGCAGCCCCCGACAGGCTCCTGTCTCTGGGGCCAACGTCCTGACTTTC. The chain links TRBV4-1 to TRBJ2-6, with D possibly being TRBD1 (6 bases). CDR1 and CDR2 from the germline V gene are MGHRA and YSYEKL. V dropped 4 bases and J dropped 0 bases, with 16 bases sitting between them. The CDR3 runs 18 residues.

This clone has just a few counts. The CDR3 loop is CASSLSRYNEQFF. The CDR3 DNA follows: TGTGCCAGTAGCCTCTCCCGATACAATGAGCAGTTCTTC. The chain carries TRBV19 and TRBJ2-1; D is unclear. The V gene's germline CDR1 is LNHDA and CDR2 SQIVND (reference sequence). The V end was cut by 6 bases, the J end by 4 bases, with 10 bases between. CDR3 size: 13 residues. The full variable domain, rest sourced from reference TRBV19 and TRBJ2-1, is DGGITQSPKYLFRKEGQNVTLSCEQNLNHDAMYWYRQDPGQGLRLIYYSQIVNDFQKGDIAEGYSVSREKKESFPLTVTSAQKNPTAFYLCASSLSRYNEQFFGPGTRLTVL.

The chain joins TRBV7-9 to TRBJ2-1, with 8 bases aligning to TRBD2. This CDR3 spans 15 amino acids. V trimming: 3 bases; J trimming: 9 bases; junction bases outside the gene matches: 10. Germline V gives CDR1 SEHNR, CDR2 FQNEAQ (reference sequence). CDR3 nucleotides: TGTGCCAGCAGCTTCGGAGCGGGAGATATTGGTGAGCAGTTCTTC. Encoded protein: CASSFGAGDIGEQFF.

The genes are TRBV15 and TRBJ2-7; D is unresolved. Germline V gives CDR1 LNHNV, CDR2 YYDKDF (reference sequence). The CDR3 is 14 amino acids. V lost 0 bases and J lost 6, with 12 bases in between. The CDR3 is CATSRDPKNSEQYF. CDR3 sequence (DNA): TGTGCCACCAGCAGAGATCCTAAAAACAGCGAGCAGTACTTC.

The chain carries TRBV7-2 and TRBJ1-1; D is perhaps TRBD1 (5 bases). In germline, CDR1 is SGHTA, CDR2 FQGNSA. The germline V and J ends were trimmed by 0 bases and 4 bases, with 9 bases remaining between them. The CDR3 runs to 14 residues. CDR3 in DNA: TGTGCCAGCAGCTTAGCGCGCCAGGGCACTGAAGCTTTCTTT. Its translation: CASSLARQGTEAFF.

The rearrangement uses TRBV5-1 and TRBJ2-1; 11 nucleotides align to TRBD2. In germline, CDR1 is SGHRS, CDR2 YFSETQ. The V segment lost 3 bases and the J segment 5 bases; nucleotides outside the gene matches: 4. This CDR3 region has 15 residues. In DNA, the CDR3 is TGCGCCAGCAGCTCGGGACTAGCGGAACACAATGAGCAGTTCTTC. It yields the protein CASSSGLAEHNEQFF. The variable domain in full, with the rest retrieved from reference TRBV5-1 and TRBJ2-1, is KAGVTQTPRYLIKTRGQQVTLSCSPISGHRSVSWYQQTPGQGLQFLFEYFSETQRNKGNFPGRFSGRQFSNSRSEMNVSTLELGDSALYLCASSSGLAEHNEQFFGPGTRLTVL.

V is TRBV7-9 and J is TRBJ2-7; 9 bases are shared with TRBD1. This CDR3 region has 15 residues. Germline CDR1 and CDR2: SEHNR and FQNEAQ (reference sequence). Trimming removed 5 bases from V and 1 base from J; junction bases left unmatched: 6. CDR3 in DNA: TGTGCCAGCAGCAGGACAGGGGATCAGTCCTACGAGCAGTACTTC. This encodes CASSRTGDQSYEQYF.

J is TRBJ2-1 and V is TRBV10-3; D is possibly TRBD2 (6 bases). The V end lost 6 bases, the J end lost 5 bases, and 14 bases lay between the germline ends. Germline CDR1 is ENHRY and CDR2 is SYGVKD. The CDR3 is 14 amino acids. The CDR3 nucleotides read TGTGCCATCAGGACCGGGACTGGCAACAATGAGCAGTTCTTC. It yields the protein CAIRTGTGNNEQFF.

The gene calls are TRBV6-5 and TRBJ1-1; D is uncertain. This CDR3 region has 13 residues. Trimming stripped 8 bases from V and 2 bases from J, with 12 bases between. The germline V gene has CDR1 MNHEY and CDR2 SVGAGI. The CDR3 coding sequence is TGTGCCAGCCAAGGGAGGCTTAACACTGAAGCTTTCTTT. This encodes CASQGRLNTEAFF.

This clone was picked up one time. The rearrangement joins TRBV20-1 to TRBJ2-3, with D tentatively TRBD2 (6 bases). CDR3 size: 10 residues. With 6 bases removed from V and 9 bases from J, the gap between germline ends came to 10 bases. CDR1 and CDR2 from the germline V gene are DFQATT and SNEGSKA (reference sequence). The CDR3 sequence: CSASAGTQYF. CDR3 in DNA: TGCAGTGCCAGTGCGGGGACGCAGTATTTT.

The sample holds a few counts of this clone. The chain has TRBV5-1 and TRBJ2-7; 10 bases agree with TRBD1. CDR1 is SGHRS, CDR2 YFSETQ, per germline. The CDR3 extends over 14 amino acids. Losses at the gene ends were 4 bases for V and 3 bases for J; bases not matched to a gene: 4. The CDR3 nucleotides are TGCGCCAGCAGCCCTGGGACAGGGGACTACGAGCAGTACTTC. Residues: CASSPGTGDYEQYF.

V and J are TRBV28 and TRBJ1-5; no reliable D call. This CDR3 has 12 residues. The V gene's germline CDR1 is MDHEN and CDR2 SYDVKM. Trimming left V 5 bases short and J 4 bases short, with 6 bases between. The CDR3 sequence: CASSRRNQPQHF. The DNA of the CDR3 is TGTGCCAGCAGTCGAAGAAATCAGCCCCAGCATTTT.

This chain joins TRBV27 and TRBJ1-1; tentative D call: TRBD1 (5 bases). The CDR3 is made up of 13 amino acids. In germline, CDR1 is MNHEY, CDR2 SMNVEV (reference sequence). Trimming removed 4 bases at V and 6 bases at J, with 12 bases between. CDR3 residues: CASSSGPPPEAFF. The CDR3 nucleotides read TGTGCCAGCAGTTCGGGGCCCCCCCCTGAAGCTTTCTTT.

The chain recombines TRBV30 with TRBJ1-2; 11 bases are shared with TRBD1. Losses at the gene ends were 5 bases for V and 8 bases for J; bases not matched to a gene: 4. The germline V gene encodes CDR1 GTSNPN and CDR2 SVGIG (reference sequence). CDR3 size: 12 residues. CDR3 coding DNA: TGTGCCTGGGGACAGGGGGCAGGGGGCTACACCTTC. This encodes CAWGQGAGGYTF. The variable domain in full, completed from reference TRBV30 and TRBJ1-2, reads SQTIHQWPATLVQPVGSPLSLECTVEGTSNPNLYWYRQAAGRGLQLLFYSVGIGQISSEVPQNLSASRPQDRQFILSSKKLLLSDSGFYLCAWGQGAGGYTFGSGTRLTVV.

This chain links TRBV7-9 with TRBJ2-5, with TRBD1 matching over 10 bases. The CDR3 sequence is 15 residues long. Germline V gene data show CDR1 as SEHNR and CDR2 as FQNEAQ (reference sequence). Trimming removed 5 bases from V and 4 bases from J; junction bases left unmatched: 7. CDR3 residues: CASSPKGTGAETQYF. The CDR3 DNA sequence: TGTGCCAGCAGCCCTAAAGGGACAGGGGCAGAGACCCAGTACTTC.

The genes are TRBV30 and TRBJ2-7, with TRBD2 as a possible D gene (6 bases). Trimming removed 2 bases at V and 4 bases at J, with 15 bases between. The CDR3 runs to 14 residues. Germline V gene data show CDR1 as GTSNPN and CDR2 as SVGIG (reference sequence). The CDR3 coding sequence is TGTGCCTGGAGTAGGAGGGCCATCCCATACGAGCAGTACTTC. Its protein product is CAWSRRAIPYEQYF. The full variable domain, completed using reference TRBV30 and TRBJ2-7, is SQTIHQWPATLVQPVGSPLSLECTVEGTSNPNLYWYRQAAGRGLQLLFYSVGIGQISSEVPQNLSASRPQDRQFILSSKKLLLSDSGFYLCAWSRRAIPYEQYFGPGTRLTVT.

The genes are TRBV5-4 and TRBJ1-5; D gene unclear. Germline V gene lookup returns CDR1 SGHNT and CDR2 YYREEE (reference sequence). The V end lost 2 bases, the J end lost 3 bases, and 6 bases lay between the germline ends. The CDR3 loop spans 13 amino acids. The CDR3 bases are TGTGCCAGCAGCTTTGGGATCAATCAGCCCCAGCATTTT. It codes for CASSFGINQPQHF.

V gene TRBV30 combines with J gene TRBJ1-5; possible D gene TRBD1, 6 bases. This CDR3 comprises 13 residues. V was cut by 3 bases and J by 7 bases, with 13 bases left in between. Germline lookup yields CDR1 GTSNPN and CDR2 SVGIG (reference sequence). The CDR3: CAWRDSGPQPQHF. The DNA for the CDR3 is TGTGCCTGGAGGGACAGCGGCCCCCAGCCCCAGCATTTT.

The chain carries TRBV6-5 and TRBJ1-1, with D possibly TRBD1 on 6 matching bases. Germline V gene lookup returns CDR1 MNHEY and CDR2 SVGAGI. Trimming removed 6 bases at V and 4 bases at J, with 18 bases between. This CDR3 has 15 residues. The CDR3: CASSRGGGLGTEAFF. In DNA, the CDR3 is TGTGCCAGCAGCCGAGGGGGGGGTCTGGGCACTGAAGCTTTCTTT.

This clone was picked up one time. This sequence joins TRBV6-6 and TRBJ2-7; D may be TRBD1 (5 bases). Between the trimmed V and J ends, which lost 6 bases and 3 bases, there was a span of 15 bases. This CDR3 comprises 14 residues. Germline V lookup: CDR1 MNHNY, CDR2 SVGAGI (reference sequence). The CDR3: CASRGRAEIYEQYF. For the CDR3, the DNA is TGTGCCAGCAGGGGCAGGGCGGAAATCTACGAGCAGTACTTC.

The V gene is TRBV5-1, the J gene TRBJ2-5, with 9 bases fitting TRBD1. The CDR3 has 16 residues. V lost 0 bases and J lost 1; bases outside the gene matches: 4. CDR1 and CDR2 (germline): SGHRS, YFSETQ. The CDR3 here is CASSLGHRGPQETQYF. The CDR3 nucleotides are TGCGCCAGCAGCTTGGGGCACAGGGGGCCCCAAGAGACCCAGTACTTC.